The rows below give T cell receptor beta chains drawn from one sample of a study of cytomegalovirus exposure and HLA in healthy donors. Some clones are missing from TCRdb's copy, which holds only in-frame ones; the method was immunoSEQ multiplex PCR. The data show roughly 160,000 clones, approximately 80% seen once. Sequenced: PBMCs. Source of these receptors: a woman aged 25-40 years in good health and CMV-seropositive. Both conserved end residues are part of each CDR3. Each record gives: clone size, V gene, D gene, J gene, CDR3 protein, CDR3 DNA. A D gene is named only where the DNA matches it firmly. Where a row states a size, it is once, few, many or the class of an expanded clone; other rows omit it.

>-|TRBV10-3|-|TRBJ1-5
CAISEGQGLNQPQHF
TGTGCCATCAGTGAGGGTCAGGGTCTCAATCAGCCCCAGCATTTT
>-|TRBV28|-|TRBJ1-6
CASSSPAGKYNSPLHF
TGTGCCAGCAGTTCCCCCGCAGGGAAATATAATTCACCCCTCCACTTT
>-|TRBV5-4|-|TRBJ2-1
CASSPQRFGNEQFF
TGTGCCAGCAGCCCCCAGCGGTTCGGCAATGAGCAGTTCTTC
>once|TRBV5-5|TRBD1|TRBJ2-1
CASSSAPRTGSNEQFF
TGTGCCAGCAGCTCTGCCCCTCGGACAGGGTCCAATGAGCAGTTCTTC
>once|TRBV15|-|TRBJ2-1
CATSRIGGPPNEQFF
TGTGCCACCAGCAGGATCGGGGGTCCCCCTAATGAGCAGTTCTTC
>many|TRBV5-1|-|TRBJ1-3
CASSLSVGSSGNTIYF
TGCGCCAGCAGCTTGAGCGTCGGGAGCTCTGGAAACACCATATATTTT
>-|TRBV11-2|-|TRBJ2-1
CASSPSGVRDEQFF
TGTGCCAGCAGTCCGTCAGGGGTGAGGGATGAGCAGTTCTTC
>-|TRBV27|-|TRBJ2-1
CASSFGAGSLHNEQFF
TGTGCCAGCAGTTTTGGGGCAGGTTCTCTCCACAATGAGCAGTTCTTC
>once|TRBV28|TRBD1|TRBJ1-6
CASSPNRGRAIHF
TGTGCCAGCAGCCCGAACAGGGGGCGGGCTATTCACTTT
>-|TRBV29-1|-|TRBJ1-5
CSVELGGNQPQHF
TGCAGCGTTGAGTTGGGAGGCAATCAGCCCCAGCATTTT
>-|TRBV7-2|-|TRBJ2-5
CASSPSNREETQYF
TGTGCCAGCAGCCCTTCGAACAGAGAAGAGACCCAGTACTTC
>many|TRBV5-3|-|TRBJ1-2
CARSSVYHGYTF
TGTGCCAGAAGCTCCGTTTATCATGGCTACACCTTC
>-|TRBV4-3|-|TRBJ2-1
CASSQVSPGFSYNEQFF
TGCGCCAGCAGCCAAGTGAGTCCGGGATTCTCCTACAATGAGCAGTTCTTC
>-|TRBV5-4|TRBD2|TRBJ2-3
CASSLTSGPNTQYF
TGTGCCAGCAGCTTGACTAGCGGGCCTAATACGCAGTATTTT
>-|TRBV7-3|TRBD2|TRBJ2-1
CASSLKASSGGIEQFF
TGTGCCAGCAGCTTAAAGGCGAGTAGCGGGGGAATTGAGCAGTTCTTC
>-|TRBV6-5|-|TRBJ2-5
CASSPTGGAETQYF
TGTGCCAGCAGCCCCACTGGGGGGGCAGAGACCCAGTACTTC
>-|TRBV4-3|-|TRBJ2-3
CASSQRGLSTDTQYF
TGCGCCAGCAGCCAACGGGGTCTAAGCACAGATACGCAGTATTTT
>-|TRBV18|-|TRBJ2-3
CASSPPGRRADTQYF
TGTGCCAGCTCACCACCGGGCCGGCGAGCAGATACGCAGTATTTT
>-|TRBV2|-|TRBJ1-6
CASSVNRDSPLHF
TGTGCCAGCAGTGTAAACAGGGATTCACCCCTCCACTTT
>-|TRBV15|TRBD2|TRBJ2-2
CATSKQRGGIGELFF
TGTGCCACCAGTAAACAGCGGGGGGGAATCGGGGAGCTGTTTTTT
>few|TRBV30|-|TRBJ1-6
CAWSPRQSNSPLHF
TGTGCCTGGAGCCCCAGGCAGAGTAATTCACCCCTCCACTTT
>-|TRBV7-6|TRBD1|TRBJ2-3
CASSPNRQGFTDTQYF
TGTGCCAGCAGCCCTAATCGACAGGGCTTCACAGATACGCAGTATTTT
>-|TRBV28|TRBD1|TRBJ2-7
CASSLPGTASYEQYF
TGTGCCAGCAGTTTACCCGGGACAGCCTCCTACGAGCAGTACTTC
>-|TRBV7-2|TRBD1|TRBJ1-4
CASSFLQGMTEKLFF
TGTGCCAGCAGCTTCCTACAGGGGATGACTGAAAAACTGTTTTTT
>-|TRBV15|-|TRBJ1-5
CATSRDTFDNQPQHF
TGTGCCACCAGCAGAGATACTTTTGACAATCAGCCCCAGCATTTT
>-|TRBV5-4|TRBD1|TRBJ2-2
CASSLEAGGNTGELFF
TGTGCCAGCAGCTTGGAGGCAGGGGGAAACACCGGGGAGCTGTTTTTT
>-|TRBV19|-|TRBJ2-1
CASSHRSDEQFF
TGTGCCAGTAGTCATAGGAGCGATGAGCAGTTCTTC
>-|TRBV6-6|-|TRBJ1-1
CASVYSQLNTEAFF
TGTGCCAGCGTTTACAGTCAATTGAACACTGAAGCTTTCTTT
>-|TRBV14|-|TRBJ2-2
CASSQDRGRVNGELFF
TGTGCCAGCAGCCAAGATAGGGGCAGGGTGAACGGGGAGCTGTTTTTT
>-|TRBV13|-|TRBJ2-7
CASSLNPGIEQYF
TGTGCCAGCAGCTTAAACCCCGGGATCGAGCAGTACTTC
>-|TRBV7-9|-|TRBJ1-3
CASSSTGSSSGNTIYF
TGTGCCAGCAGCTCAACTGGTTCGAGCTCTGGAAACACCATATATTTT
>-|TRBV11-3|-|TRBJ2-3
CASSAAGMTDTQYF
TGTGCCAGCAGCGCCGCAGGGATGACAGATACGCAGTATTTT
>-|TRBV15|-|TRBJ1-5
CATSRDVGGQPQHF
TGTGCCACCAGCAGAGATGTGGGAGGTCAGCCCCAGCATTTT
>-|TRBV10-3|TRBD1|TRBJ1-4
CAIRAGGNEKLFF
TGTGCCATCAGGGCAGGGGGGAATGAAAAACTGTTTTTT
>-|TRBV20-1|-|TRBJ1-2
CTSRTAFGYTF
TGCACCTCTAGGACAGCTTTCGGCTACACCTTC
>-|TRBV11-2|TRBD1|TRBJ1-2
CASSLTGVHGYTF
TGTGCCAGCAGCTTGACAGGGGTCCATGGCTACACCTTC
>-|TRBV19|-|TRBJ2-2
CASGAGVTGELFF
TGTGCCAGTGGGGCAGGGGTCACCGGGGAGCTGTTTTTT
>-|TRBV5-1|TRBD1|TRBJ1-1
CASSLTTGRMNTEAFF
TGCGCCAGCAGCTTGACGACAGGGAGGATGAACACTGAAGCTTTCTTT
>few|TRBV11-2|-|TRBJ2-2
CASSTNRDFRNTGELFF
TGTGCCAGCAGCACGAATAGGGACTTTAGGAACACCGGGGAGCTGTTTTTT
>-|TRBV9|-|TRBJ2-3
CASSAPPNTQYF
TGTGCCAGCAGCGCCCCCCCAAATACGCAGTATTTT
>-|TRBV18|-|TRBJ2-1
CASSPRESSYNEQFF
TGTGCCAGCTCACCACGGGAGAGCTCCTACAATGAGCAGTTCTTC
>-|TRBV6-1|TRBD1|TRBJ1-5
CASSDLDSGTASQPQHF
TGTGCCAGCAGTGACCTCGATTCCGGGACAGCTAGCCAGCCCCAGCATTTT
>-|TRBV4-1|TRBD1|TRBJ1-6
CASSQGEAYNSPLHF
TGCGCCAGCAGTCAGGGGGAAGCCTATAATTCACCCCTCCACTTT
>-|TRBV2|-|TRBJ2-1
CASSVWRNEQFF
TGTGCCAGCAGTGTTTGGCGGAATGAGCAGTTCTTC
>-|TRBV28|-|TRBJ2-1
CASYNSYNEQFF
TGTGCCAGCTACAACTCCTACAATGAGCAGTTCTTC
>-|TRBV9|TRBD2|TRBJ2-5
CASSVGGLAGRETQYF
TGTGCCAGCAGCGTAGGCGGCCTAGCGGGGCGTGAGACCCAGTACTTC
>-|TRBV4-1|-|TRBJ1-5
CASSQDPHNQPQHF
TGCGCCAGCAGCCAAGATCCCCACAATCAGCCCCAGCATTTT
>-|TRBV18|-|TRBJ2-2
CASSPRQGHPNTGELFF
TGTGCCAGCTCACCCCGGCAGGGCCACCCGAACACCGGGGAGCTGTTTTTT
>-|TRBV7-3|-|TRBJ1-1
CASSSRGSTEAFF
TGTGCCAGCAGCTCGAGAGGGTCCACTGAAGCTTTCTTT
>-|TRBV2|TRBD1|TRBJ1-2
CASSTTGSYGYTF
TGTGCCAGCAGTACGACAGGGAGCTATGGCTACACCTTC
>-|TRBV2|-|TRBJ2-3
CATRQLGTSTDTQYF
TGTGCCACAAGGCAACTAGGTACTAGCACAGATACGCAGTATTTT
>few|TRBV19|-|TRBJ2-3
CASSRGVTDTQYF
TGTGCCAGTAGTAGGGGGGTCACAGATACGCAGTATTTT
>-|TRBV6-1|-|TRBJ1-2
CASRRDFSTDGYTF
TGTGCCAGCAGGAGGGACTTTTCCACGGATGGCTACACCTTC
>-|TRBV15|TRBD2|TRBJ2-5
CATRGEAGGETQYF
TGTGCCACCCGGGGGGAAGCCGGCGGGGAGACCCAGTACTTC
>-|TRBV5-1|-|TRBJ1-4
CASSLQGTNEKLFF
TGCGCCAGCAGCTTGCAGGGAACTAATGAAAAACTGTTTTTT
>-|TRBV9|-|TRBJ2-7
CASSVSLTKPYEQYF
TGTGCCAGCAGCGTATCACTTACTAAACCCTACGAGCAGTACTTC